The present T cell receptor beta chain was sequenced within a study of cytomegalovirus exposure and HLA in healthy donors. This clone occurred once. Its antigen is not known. Points from the study as a whole: Trimming of TCR beta V- and J-genes showed a link, identified in a later analysis, to a missense DCLRE1C variant. Analysis was performed later, and it showed HLA-associated TCR beta chains to be more clonally expanded than equally common others.

The germline V gene has CDR1 SGHRS and CDR2 YFSETQ. The CDR3 totals 16 residues. V was pared by 2 bases and J by 7 bases, with 21 bases between. The PCR had 60 Vbeta and 13 Jbeta primers. Sequencing used immunoSEQ multiplex PCR; TCRdb keeps in-frame clones, though not all of them. The sample has about 98,000 clones, approximately 80% seen once. This chain connects TRBV5-1 to TRBJ1-2; D unresolved. The origin of this receptor is a man between 60 and 75 years old in good health and CMV-seropositive. The sequenced sample consisted of PBMCs. CDR3 coding DNA: TGCGCCAGCAGCTTCGGTGATATAAACGGAGGAGGTGGCTACACCTTC. Translation: CASSFGDINGGGGYTF. The variable domain in full, with the rest retrieved from reference TRBV5-1 and TRBJ1-2, is KAGVTQTPRYLIKTRGQQVTLSCSPISGHRSVSWYQQTPGQGLQFLFEYFSETQRNKGNFPGRFSGRQFSNSRSEMNVSTLELGDSALYLCASSFGDINGGGGYTFGSGTRLTVV.